What follows describes a single TCR beta chain. Its specificity is unknown. This sample was included in a study of beta chain features in type 1 diabetes. General study findings and limits: When Type 1 diabetes patients were examined, their TCRB CDR3s proved moderately but significantly shorter in all four CD4+ subsets.

Markers CD45RO/CCR7/CD25/CD127/CD95/CD27 served to sort CD4+ naive, central memory, regulatory and stem cell-like memory cells. Sequenced material consisted of expressed TCRB transcripts (all of the isolated RNA was reverse transcribed). Sequenced by immunoSEQ multiplex PCR; TCRdb stores in-frame clones only, minus some. The data contain 640,000 or so clones, around 15% of them singletons. The germline V and J ends were trimmed by 6 bases and 6 bases, with 11 bases remaining between them. The CDR3 is 12 amino acids. Germline CDR1 reads SNHLY; CDR2 reads FYNNEI. V and J are TRBV2 and TRBJ1-2; a possible D gene is TRBD1 (6 bases). The specimen was naive CD4+ T cells from blood. The TCR was taken from a young man with type 1 diabetes. CDR3 nucleotides: TGTGCCAGCAGGGTAGGGGGGAATGGCTACACCTTC. Amino acids: CASRVGGNGYTF.